This entry describes one T cell receptor beta chain. This clone was detected only once. Which antigen it targets is not known. Per-base quality was not reported, and no clone a single base away is much larger than it. From its cysteine to its phenylalanine, the CDR3 spans 16 amino acids. The CDR3 DNA has 48 bases and is translated from base 1. V ends up 5 bases short and J 0 bases short, with an unmatched junction base count of 10. Via the germline V gene (reference sequence), CDR1 is LNHNV and CDR2 YYDKDF. One collaborating source in Seattle enrolled patients during active infection and followed them longitudinally through the course of disease. Collaborating institutions collected whole blood in K2EDTA tubes following their own protocols. For TCRbeta analysis, collaborators shipped samples as frozen whole blood, isolated PBMCs, or DNA extracted from either of those sample types. TCRbeta CDR3 regions were amplified from genomic DNA by means of the immunoSEQ Assay, a bias-controlled multiplex PCR. Under the source paper's analysis protocol: The number of nucleated cells in each sample was estimated by amplification of reference gene primers within the assay. To quantify the absolute abundance of each unique TCRbeta CDR3 rearrangement, sequence reads were collapsed and filtered. For each sample, productive Simpson clonality was calculated as the square root of Simpson's diversity index over productive rearrangements. As stored in TCRdb, this immuneACCESS dataset retains in-frame rearrangements with V and J assigned. A fraction of the clones does not appear; measured against another copy, unresolved V genes explain less than half of the discrepancy, and the remainder lacks a known reason. That table furnishes V, J and clone size, whereas the DNA furnished D and trimming. Within this sample are about 210,000 clones, with 70% to 85% of them counted one time only. 7.8% of the sample rests with the top ten.

This specimen comes from a study of blood T cell repertoires in COVID-19 (dated by TCRdb to 2019 to 2021). For the wider study: Samples from collaborators originated in the United States, Italy and Spain and spanned both the acute and convalescent phases of COVID-19. The material from the prospective study consisted of cDNA or gDNA derived from T cells, B-cell-depleted T cells, or PBMCs. Subjects who had been exposed to COVID-19, were actively infected with it, or had recovered from it provided the deeply sampled blood TCRbeta repertoires that made up the dataset. A freely available public database, intended as a resource for researchers studying the immune response to SARS-CoV-2, is where the repertoires were released. Samples were obtained from the ongoing ImmuneRACE study (first 160 participants) and from over 1,000 subjects provided by 6 global collaborators. A de-identified subject ID, COVID-19 status, age in years and sex were almost always included in the sample metadata. Where available, HLA class I and class II types were obtained from metadata supplied by the sample provider rather than from assay-based typing.

Overall study results and their limits: The quantity of clinical and demographic metadata differed by source and by participant and was supplied without curation.

The chain is made from TRBV15 and TRBJ2-7, with 7 middle bases fitting TRBD1. The TCR was taken from a woman of 80 years or more with COVID-19, enrolled during active disease. Sequenced input: peripheral blood. CDR3 protein: CATSGGQRSSSYEQYF. The DNA reads as follows: TGTGCCACCAGCGGGGGACAGCGCTCGAGCTCCTACGAGCAGTACTTC.